The clone carrying this T cell receptor (beta chain) was counted a few times. This sample is part of a study of blood T cells in healthy people across ages. The wider study: About one barcoded TCR beta cDNA was captured per two T cells.

A second PCR of about 7 to 12 cycles used a sample-barcoded 5' primer and a J-beta primer mix. Every sample gave at least 3 million paired-end reads containing CDR3. TCRdb passed the 5' RACE reads through MiXCR, listing each CDR3 protein once. The table shows more than 900,000 distinct CDR3 sequences, with under 35% occurring only once. The CDR3 totals 15 residues. Germline V gene lookup returns CDR1 SQVTM and CDR2 ANQGSEA. Germline trimming cut 2 bases from V and 1 base from J; bases unmatched to any gene: 7. A further study also used this sample, focusing on T cells of mothers and their children. That source reports: Healthy Caucasian mothers, a few in number, and their six children were the donors.

The rearrangement joins TRBV29-1 to TRBJ1-2; TRBD1 agrees at 7 bases. The sample comprised blood. The receptor's source is a woman in her thirties or forties in good health. The CDR3 nucleotides read TGCAGCGTTGAAACGTTCAGGGGGATTAACTATGGCTACACCTTC. As protein: CSVETFRGINYGYTF.